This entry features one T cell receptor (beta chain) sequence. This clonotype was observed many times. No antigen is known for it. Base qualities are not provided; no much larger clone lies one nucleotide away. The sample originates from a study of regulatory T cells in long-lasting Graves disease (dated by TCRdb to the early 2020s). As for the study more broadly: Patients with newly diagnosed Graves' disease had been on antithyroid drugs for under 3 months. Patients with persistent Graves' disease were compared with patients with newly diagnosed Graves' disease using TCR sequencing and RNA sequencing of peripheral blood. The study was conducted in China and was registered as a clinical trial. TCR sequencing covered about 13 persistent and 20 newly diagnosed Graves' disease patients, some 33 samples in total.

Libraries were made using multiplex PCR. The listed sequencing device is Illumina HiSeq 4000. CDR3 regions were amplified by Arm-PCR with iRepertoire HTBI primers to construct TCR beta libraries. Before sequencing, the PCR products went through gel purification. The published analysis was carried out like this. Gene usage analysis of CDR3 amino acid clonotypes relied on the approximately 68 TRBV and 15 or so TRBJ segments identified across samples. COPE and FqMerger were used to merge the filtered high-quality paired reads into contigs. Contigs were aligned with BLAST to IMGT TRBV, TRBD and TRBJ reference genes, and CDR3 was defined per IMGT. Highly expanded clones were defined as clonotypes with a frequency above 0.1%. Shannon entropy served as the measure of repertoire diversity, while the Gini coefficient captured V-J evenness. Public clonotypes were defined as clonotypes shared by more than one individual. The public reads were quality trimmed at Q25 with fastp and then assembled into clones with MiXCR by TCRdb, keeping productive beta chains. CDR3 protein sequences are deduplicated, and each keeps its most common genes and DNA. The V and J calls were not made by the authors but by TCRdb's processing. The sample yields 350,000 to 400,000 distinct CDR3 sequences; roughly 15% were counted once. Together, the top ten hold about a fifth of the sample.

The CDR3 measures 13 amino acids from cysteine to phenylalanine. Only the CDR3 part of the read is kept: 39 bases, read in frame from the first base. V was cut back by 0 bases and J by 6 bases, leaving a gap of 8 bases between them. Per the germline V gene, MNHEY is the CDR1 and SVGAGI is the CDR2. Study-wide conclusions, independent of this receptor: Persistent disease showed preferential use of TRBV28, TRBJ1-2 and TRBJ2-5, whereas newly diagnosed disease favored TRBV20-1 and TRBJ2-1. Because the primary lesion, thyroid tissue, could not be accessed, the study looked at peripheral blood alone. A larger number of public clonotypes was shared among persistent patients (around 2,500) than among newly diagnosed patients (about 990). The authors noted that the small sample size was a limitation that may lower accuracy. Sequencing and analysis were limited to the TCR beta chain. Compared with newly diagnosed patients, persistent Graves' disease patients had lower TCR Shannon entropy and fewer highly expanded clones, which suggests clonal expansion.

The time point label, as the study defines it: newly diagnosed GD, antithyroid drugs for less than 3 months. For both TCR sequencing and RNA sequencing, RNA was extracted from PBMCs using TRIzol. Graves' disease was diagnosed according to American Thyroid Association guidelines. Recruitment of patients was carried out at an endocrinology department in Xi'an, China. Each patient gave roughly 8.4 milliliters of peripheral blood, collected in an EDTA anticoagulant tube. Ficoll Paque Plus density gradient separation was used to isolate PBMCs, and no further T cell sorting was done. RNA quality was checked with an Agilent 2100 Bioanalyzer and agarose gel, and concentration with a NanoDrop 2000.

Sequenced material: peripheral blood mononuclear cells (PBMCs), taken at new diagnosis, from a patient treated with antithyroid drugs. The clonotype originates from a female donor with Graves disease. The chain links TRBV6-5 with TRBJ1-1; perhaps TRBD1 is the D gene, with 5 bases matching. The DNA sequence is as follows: TGTGCCAGCAGTTACTCGGACACCTCTGAAGCTTTCTTT. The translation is CASSYSDTSEAFF.